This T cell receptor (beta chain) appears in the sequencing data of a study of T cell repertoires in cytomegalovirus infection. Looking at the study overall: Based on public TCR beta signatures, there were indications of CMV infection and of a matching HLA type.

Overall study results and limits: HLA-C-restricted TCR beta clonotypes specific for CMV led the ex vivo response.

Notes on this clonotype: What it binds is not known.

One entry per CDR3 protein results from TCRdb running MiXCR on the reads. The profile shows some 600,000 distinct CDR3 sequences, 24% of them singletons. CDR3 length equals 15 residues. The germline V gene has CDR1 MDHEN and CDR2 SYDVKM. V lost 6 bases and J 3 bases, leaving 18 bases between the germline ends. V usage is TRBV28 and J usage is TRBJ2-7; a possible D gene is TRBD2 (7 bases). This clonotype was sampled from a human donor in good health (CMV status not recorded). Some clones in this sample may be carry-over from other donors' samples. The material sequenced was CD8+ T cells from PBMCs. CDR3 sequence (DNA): TGTGCCAGCAGGGGGGGGGGGGGCGCGAGCTACGAGCAGTACGTC. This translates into CASRGGGGASYEQYV.